This T cell receptor beta chain came from a study of shared clonotypes between healthy human individuals. With 0 bases removed from V and 1 base from J, the gap between germline ends came to 5 bases. CDR3 length: 14 residues. Germline V lookup: CDR1 SGDLS, CDR2 YYNGEE. In its sample, this clone was seen once. Within the sample, other DNA sequences also encode this same CDR3. The assay ran at deep level. The assay was immunoSEQ multiplex PCR, and TCRdb's table has in-frame clones only and misses some. Of roughly 450,000 clones listed, more than 65% were seen once; the top ten hold roughly 13%. Donors comprised healthy HIV-negative adults lacking recent acute infections or vaccinations. The study used 80 million to 100 million PBMCs per unsorted sample for genomic DNA.

V gene TRBV9 combines with J gene TRBJ2-1; D gene ambiguous. The clonotype was recovered from a middle-aged woman in good health. Some clones in this sample may be carry-over from other donors' samples. Material: PBMCs. The CDR3 spells CASSVVGSYNEQFF. CDR3 sequence (DNA): TGTGCCAGCAGCGTAGTGGGTTCCTACAATGAGCAGTTCTTC. The whole variable domain, remainder taken from reference TRBV9 and TRBJ2-1, is DSGVTQTPKHLITATGQRVTLRCSPRSGDLSVYWYQQSLDQGLQFLIQYYNGEERAKGNILERFSAQQFPDLHSELNLSSLELGDSALYFCASSVVGSYNEQFFGPGTRLTVL.